This TCR beta chain was sequenced during a study of beta chain features in type 1 diabetes. Study at large: Patients and healthy donors were similar in age, gender and cell yields.

Markers CD45RO/CCR7/CD25/CD127/CD95/CD27 served to sort CD4+ naive, central memory, regulatory and stem cell-like memory cells. In its sample, this clone was seen a few times. Its antigen is not identified. All of the isolated RNA was reverse transcribed, so expressed TCRB transcripts were sequenced. Clones were read by immunoSEQ multiplex PCR, and TCRdb kept only the in-frame ones, dropping some. The sample holds approximately 400,000 clones, around 15% seen once. Germline V gives CDR1 MGHRA, CDR2 YSYEKL. Trimming took off 1 base at V and 1 base at J, with 13 bases between the two ends. The CDR3 has 16 amino acids. Whole-study results and caveats: Among type 1 diabetes patients, VDJ junctions had fewer insertions and more deletions. For patients, the naive, central memory and Treg TCRB repertoires appeared more alike than for healthy donors.

The material sequenced was naive CD4+ T cells from blood. V gene TRBV4-1 combines with J gene TRBJ1-1, with D possibly TRBD1 on 6 matching bases. This sequence was found in a woman between 18 and 29 years old in good health. The CDR3 DNA sequence: TGCGCCAGCAGCCAAGGGCAGGGGCCAAAGAACACTGAAGCTTTCTTT. Translating gives CASSQGQGPKNTEAFF.